This TCR beta chain emerged from a study of blood T cell repertoires in COVID-19. Study-level information: Acute and convalescent COVID-19 samples came from the United States, Italy and Spain. PBMCs, B-cell-depleted T cells, or T cells provided the cDNA or gDNA that made up the material.

In its sample, this clone was seen a few times. As handled by the study authors: Researchers report that nucleated cell counts were estimated from reference gene primer amplification. Libraries were prepared by immunoSEQ multiplex PCR; TCRdb keeps only in-frame clonotypes and omits some of them. V, J and clone size are taken as reported in that table, and D and trimming were inferred from the DNA itself. The sample carries roughly 170,000 clones, 70% to 90% recorded once. The germline gives CDR1 MDHEN, CDR2 SYDVKM. This CDR3 is 15 amino acids long. V dropped 7 bases and J dropped 2; count of bases not matched to a gene: 8.

The specimen sequenced was peripheral blood. This chain joins TRBV28 and TRBJ2-1, with 7 bases lining up with TRBD1. This TCR was sampled from a man aged 35-49 years who had recovered from COVID-19. DNA for the CDR3: TGTGCCAGCAATCCCACCGGGACAGCCTACAATGAGCAGTTCTTC. Amino acids: CASNPTGTAYNEQFF.